This T cell receptor (beta chain) appears in the sequencing data of a study of T cell changes during pregnancy in multiple sclerosis. TCRdb keeps only in-frame clones here, not all; method: immunoSEQ multiplex PCR. Of around 80,000 clones listed, 90% to 95% are singletons. The V gene's germline CDR1 is SNHLY and CDR2 FYNNEI. The CDR3 loop spans 14 amino acids. The ends were cut back, 3 bases at V and 4 bases at J, with 10 bases in the middle. The rearrangement uses TRBV2 and TRBJ1-5, with a tentative D call TRBD1 (5 bases). This TCR derives from a female donor with multiple sclerosis, enrolled in a pregnancy study. Material: peripheral blood, obtained before pregnancy. In DNA, the CDR3 is TGTGCCAGCAGTGAGGGGGGTGGAAATCAGCCCCAGCATTTT. Translated: CASSEGGGNQPQHF. The full variable domain, with the rest looked up from reference TRBV2 and TRBJ1-5, is EPEVTQTPSHQVTQMGQEVILRCVPISNHLYFYWYRQILGQKVEFLVSFYNNEISEKSEIFDDQFSVERPDGSNFTLKIRSTKLEDSAMYFCASSEGGGNQPQHFGDGTRLSIL.